The present T cell receptor beta chain was sequenced within a study of T-cell memory formation after mild COVID-19 (dated by TCRdb to the early 2020s). Concerning the study at large: Most TCR sequence clusters were specific to one of the two donors. T-cell clones expanding and contracting after mild COVID-19 in two donors were tracked by longitudinal TCRalpha and TCRbeta repertoire sequencing. The cohort was made up of two young adult volunteers, one female and one male, who were previously healthy. What the research found in general, with its limitations: Some responding clones were found in pre-infection memory, which suggests that pre-existing cross-reactive memory T cells took part in the SARS-CoV-2 response. The study included only a couple of mild cases, and larger cohorts that include severe cases with pre-infection samples were judged to be necessary. SARS-CoV-2 specificity was not confirmed for the second-wave clones peaking on day 37. From day 15 to 85, contracting clones showed balanced CD4/CD8 phenotypes, whereas a second wave of clones that expanded from day 15 to 37 leaned towards CD4+. Contracting CD4+ clones turned up mainly in the CM and EM memory subsets, whereas EMRA was where CD8+ clones were enriched.

Data came from an Illumina NovaSeq 6000. TCRalpha and TCRbeta cDNA libraries were constructed by 5'RACE with constant-segment primers, with sample barcodes and unique molecular identifiers being introduced. Trizol reagent was used to extract RNA from every sample. Library amplification was performed in two PCR steps, and a second sample barcode and Illumina TruSeq adapters were introduced in the second step. The libraries were sequenced on an Illumina NovaSeq using 2 x 150 bp paired-end reads. The paper's processing steps were these. With migec v1.2.7, reads were demultiplexed and then collapsed into UMI-guided consensus sequences. Using mixcr v2.1.11, UMI consensuses were aligned to TRA and TRB V and J templates and then assembled into clonotypes. Clonotypes were classified as expanded or contracted when called significant by both edgeR and NoisET, with noise models trained on biological replicates. For edgeR calls, the cutoffs were a false discovery rate-adjusted p below 0.01 and a log2 fold-change threshold of 1. As an exploratory analysis of dynamics, max-normalized trajectories of the 1000 most abundant clonotypes were examined by PCA with hierarchical clustering. Separately sequenced CD4+ and CD8+ repertoires were used to assign a CD4 or CD8 phenotype to each responding clone. Clones were called with MiXCR by TCRdb after fastp trimmed the public reads at Q25, and only in-frame beta chains were retained. Rows merge per CDR3 protein into single entries with the most common DNA and genes. TCRdb, not the authors, supplied the V and J calls. The sample records about 350,000 distinct CDR3 sequences, roughly 14% of which are singletons. The ten largest clonotypes hold around 22% of the sample.

Ficoll-Paque density gradient centrifugation was used to isolate PBMCs. The junction shows trimming of 4 bases on V and 5 bases on J, plus 11 bases between the germline ends. Reading the germline V gene gives CDR1 MNHEY and CDR2 SVGEGT. The CDR3 goes from the cysteine to the phenylalanine over 14 residues. Kept here is only the CDR3 DNA, which spans 42 bases and is read in frame from base 1. In the case of this clonotype: Its antigen is not yet known. Base qualities were left out, and no much larger clone turns up one base away.

The rearranged segments are TRBV6-2 or TRBV6-3 and TRBJ2-2; there is no confident call for the D gene. The clonotype originates from a man aged 18 to 29 who had mild COVID-19 (a few samples of this study predate the infection). The sample titles of this study are shuffled in the database, so cell type and time point are left out; the donor was told from shared clones. The sequenced sample was PBMCs or a T cell subset sorted from them (not recorded which). CDR3 region: CASSSHQTTGELFF. The nucleotide sequence is TGTGCCAGCAGTTCCCATCAAACAACCGGGGAGCTGTTTTTT.